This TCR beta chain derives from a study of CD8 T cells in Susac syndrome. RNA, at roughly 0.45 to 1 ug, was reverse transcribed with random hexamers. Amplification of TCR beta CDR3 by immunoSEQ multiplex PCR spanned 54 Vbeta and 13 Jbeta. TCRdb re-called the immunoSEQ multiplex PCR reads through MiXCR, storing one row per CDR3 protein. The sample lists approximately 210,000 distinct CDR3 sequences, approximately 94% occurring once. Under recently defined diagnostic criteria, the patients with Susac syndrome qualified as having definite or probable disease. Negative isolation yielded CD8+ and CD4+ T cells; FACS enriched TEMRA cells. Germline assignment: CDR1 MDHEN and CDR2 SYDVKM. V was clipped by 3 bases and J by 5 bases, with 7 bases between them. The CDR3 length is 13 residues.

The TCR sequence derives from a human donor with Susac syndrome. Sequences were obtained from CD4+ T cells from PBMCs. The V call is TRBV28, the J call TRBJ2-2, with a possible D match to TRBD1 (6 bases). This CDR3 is CASSFTGTGELFF. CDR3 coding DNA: TGTGCCAGCAGTTTTACAGGGACCGGGGAGCTGTTTTTT.